This passage covers 19 T cell receptor beta chains from one sample sequenced in a study of cytomegalovirus exposure and HLA in healthy donors. PCR employed 60 Vbeta and 13 Jbeta primers. Assay: immunoSEQ multiplex PCR; the TCRdb copy retains only in-frame clones and omits some. There are 150,000 to 200,000 clones in the sample; 77% occur only once, and 2% to 3% lies in the top ten. The sequenced sample consisted of PBMCs. The receptor set was obtained from a woman in her 40s in good health and CMV-seropositive.

The chain uses TRBV5-1 and TRBJ2-3; 10 bases align to TRBD1. Trimming removed 0 bases from V and 5 bases from J; junction bases left unmatched: 6. Germline values: CDR1 SGHRS, CDR2 YFSETQ. There are 16 residues in the CDR3. CDR3 in amino acids: CASSLGTGGALDTQYF. CDR3 nucleotides: TGCGCCAGCAGCTTGGGGACAGGGGGTGCCCTAGATACGCAGTATTTT. Based on the CDR3 plus reference TRBV5-1 and TRBJ2-3, the full variable domain is KAGVTQTPRYLIKTRGQQVTLSCSPISGHRSVSWYQQTPGQGLQFLFEYFSETQRNKGNFPGRFSGRQFSNSRSEMNVSTLELGDSALYLCASSLGTGGALDTQYFGPGTRLTVL.

In its sample, this clone was seen a few times. The CDR3 spells CATNGGYEQYF. The CDR3 DNA sequence: TGTGCCACCAACGGGGGGTACGAGCAGTACTTC. This chain connects TRBV28 to TRBJ2-7; 7 bases line up with TRBD2. Germline assignment: CDR1 MDHEN and CDR2 SYDVKM. The CDR3 sequence is 11 residues long. V lost 10 bases to trimming and J lost 4 bases; unmatched junction nucleotides: 4.

The rearrangement uses TRBV2 and TRBJ1-1; 7 bases fit TRBD1. Germline V gene lookup returns CDR1 SNHLY and CDR2 FYNNEI. The CDR3 totals 17 residues. Trimming removed 4 bases from V and 1 base from J; junction bases left unmatched: 12. CDR3 in DNA: TGTGCCAGCAGTGGTGAAATGACGGGACAGCAGAACACTGAAGCTTTCTTT. It is translated as CASSGEMTGQQNTEAFF. Filled out from reference TRBV2 and TRBJ1-1, the complete variable domain reads EPEVTQTPSHQVTQMGQEVILRCVPISNHLYFYWYRQILGQKVEFLVSFYNNEISEKSEIFDDQFSVERPDGSNFTLKIRSTKLEDSAMYFCASSGEMTGQQNTEAFFGQGTRLTVV.

The V call is TRBV9, the J call TRBJ2-1; 7 bases are shared with TRBD2. The V and J ends lost 0 bases and 5 bases, in that order; junction bases with no gene match: 11. The CDR3 is made up of 17 amino acids. Germline loops: CDR1 SGDLS, CDR2 YYNGEE. CDR3 nucleotide sequence: TGTGCCAGCAGCGTAGAGGGAGGTGCGGGAGAAGACAATGAGCAGTTCTTC. Translating it yields CASSVEGGAGEDNEQFF. The entire variable domain, with the rest obtained from reference TRBV9 and TRBJ2-1, is as follows: DSGVTQTPKHLITATGQRVTLRCSPRSGDLSVYWYQQSLDQGLQFLIQYYNGEERAKGNILERFSAQQFPDLHSELNLSSLELGDSALYFCASSVEGGAGEDNEQFFGPGTRLTVL.

The chain carries TRBV2 and TRBJ1-6; the D gene is possibly TRBD1 (5 bases). Looked up from germline, CDR1 is SNHLY and CDR2 is FYNNEI. Trimming removed 4 bases at V and 4 bases at J, with 11 bases between. The CDR3 extends over 15 amino acids. This CDR3 reads CASSGPPGYNSPLHF. The CDR3 DNA is TGTGCCAGCAGTGGCCCCCCAGGGTATAATTCACCCCTCCACTTT.

This chain joins TRBV5-6 and TRBJ2-7; 7 bases match TRBD1. CDR1 and CDR2 from the germline V gene are SGHDT and YYEEEE. V lost 5 bases to trimming and J lost 3 bases; unmatched junction nucleotides: 8. This CDR3 contains 14 residues. The CDR3 DNA reads as TGTGCCAGCAGGAAGACAGGGTGGAGCTACGAGCAGTACTTC. Amino acids: CASRKTGWSYEQYF.

The chain employs TRBV18 and TRBJ1-1, with 8 bases that match TRBD1. V dropped 4 bases and J dropped 5; count of bases not matched to a gene: 6. Germline CDR1 reads KGHSH; CDR2 reads LQKENI. The CDR3 totals 14 residues. CDR3 region: CASSQDRVGTEAFF. CDR3 DNA: TGTGCCAGCTCACAGGACAGGGTTGGAACTGAAGCTTTCTTT.

This clone was found a few times. This chain joins TRBV10-2 and TRBJ2-3; 8 nucleotides align to TRBD2. Looked up from germline, CDR1 is WSHSY and CDR2 is SAAADI. The CDR3 extends over 13 amino acids. The CDR3 sequence is CATQRENTDTQYF. CDR3 DNA: TGCGCGACACAGCGGGAGAACACAGATACGCAGTATTTT.

CDR3: CASSGSRNTEAFF. In DNA form, the CDR3 reads TGCGCCAGCAGTGGGTCTAGGAACACTGAAGCTTTCTTT. The chain is built from TRBV10-1 and TRBJ1-1; no definite D call. V lost 4 bases and J 1 base, leaving 7 bases between the germline ends. This CDR3 is 13 amino acids long. Looked up from germline, CDR1 is WNHNN and CDR2 is SYGVQD (reference sequence).

The chain couples TRBV29-1 to TRBJ1-1; the D is unclear. Trimming removed 3 bases from V and 5 bases from J, with 10 bases in between. Germline CDR1 and CDR2: SQVTM and ANQGSEA. The CDR3 is 12 amino acids. Here the CDR3 reads CSVEIGDTEAFF. The CDR3 DNA reads as TGCAGCGTTGAGATCGGGGATACTGAAGCTTTCTTT.

This chain uses TRBV27 with TRBJ1-1; 7 bases match TRBD1. The CDR3 consists of 15 residues. Germline V gives CDR1 MNHEY, CDR2 SMNVEV (reference sequence). V gave up 5 bases and J gave up 0 bases; unmatched junction bases: 6. CDR3 sequence reads: CASSPSGQLNTEAFF. The CDR3 DNA is TGTGCCAGCAGTCCTTCGGGACAGTTGAACACTGAAGCTTTCTTT.

V is TRBV10-1 and J is TRBJ2-3, with TRBD1 as a possible D gene (6 bases). This CDR3 comprises 14 residues. Germline CDR1 reads WNHNN; CDR2 reads SYGVQD (reference sequence). V was trimmed by 6 bases and J by 3 bases, leaving 13 bases between them. The CDR3 nucleotides read TGCGCCAGCAGCGAACAGGGAAAGACAGATACGCAGTATTTT. This sequence encodes CASSEQGKTDTQYF.

The chain is built from TRBV28 and TRBJ1-2; TRBD1 might be the D (6 bases). V was shortened by 2 bases and J by 4 bases, with 23 bases between the two germline ends. The CDR3 has 18 residues. Germline-derived CDR1 and CDR2 are MDHEN and SYDVKM. This CDR3 reads CASSLVVQGKVGSYGYTF. CDR3 in DNA: TGTGCCAGCAGTTTAGTAGTACAGGGTAAGGTTGGAAGCTATGGCTACACCTTC.

The table lists this clone with a count of one. This chain connects TRBV9 to TRBJ2-7; D remains unclear. V lost 3 bases and J 0 bases, leaving 4 bases between the germline ends. CDR1 is SGDLS and CDR2 is YYNGEE in the germline V gene. There are 12 residues in the CDR3. DNA for the CDR3: TGTGCCAGCAGCGGCGACTCCTACGAGCAGTACTTC. This encodes CASSGDSYEQYF.

The chain couples TRBV18 to TRBJ2-1, with D possibly TRBD2 on 6 matching bases. The V and J ends lost 6 bases and 0 bases respectively, with 6 bases between them. The CDR3 extends over 13 amino acids. Germline CDR1 and CDR2: KGHSH and LQKENI. In DNA, the CDR3 is TGTGCCAGCTCGACTAGCTCCTACAATGAGCAGTTCTTC. Translating it yields CASSTSSYNEQFF.

The chain employs TRBV19 and TRBJ2-3; D possibly corresponds to TRBD2 (5 bases). The CDR3 loop spans 12 amino acids. Per the germline V gene, CDR1 is LNHDA and CDR2 is SQIVND (reference sequence). V was cut by 7 bases and J by 2 bases, with 7 bases left in between. CDR3 loop: CASNDYTDTQYF. CDR3 DNA sequence: TGTGCCAGTAACGACTACACAGATACGCAGTATTTT. Complete variable domain (other parts from reference TRBV19 and TRBJ2-3): DGGITQSPKYLFRKEGQNVTLSCEQNLNHDAMYWYRQDPGQGLRLIYYSQIVNDFQKGDIAEGYSVSREKKESFPLTVTSAQKNPTAFYLCASNDYTDTQYFGPGTRLTVL.

The rearrangement links TRBV4-2 to TRBJ2-5, with 9 bases identical to TRBD2. Germline CDR1 and CDR2: LGHNA and YNFKEQ. This CDR3 has 15 residues. Trimming removed 2 bases from V and 2 bases from J; junction bases left unmatched: 3. This CDR3 is CASSQRAGGQETQYF. CDR3 sequence (DNA): TGTGCCAGCAGCCAAAGGGCGGGGGGGCAAGAGACCCAGTACTTC.

This chain connects TRBV5-6 to TRBJ2-7; possible D gene TRBD2, 5 bases. V lost 0 bases, J lost 5 bases, and 15 bases lay in between. Germline V lookup: CDR1 SGHDT, CDR2 YYEEEE. This CDR3 is built from 15 residues. CDR3 coding DNA: TGTGCCAGCAGCTTGGGAATGGGGAGCTTCAACGAGCAGTACTTC. It is translated as CASSLGMGSFNEQYF.

The chain uses TRBV5-4 and TRBJ1-2, with D perhaps matching TRBD1 (6 bases). This CDR3 spans 14 amino acids. The ends were cut back, 5 bases at V and 1 base at J, with 12 bases in the middle. CDR1 is SGHNT, CDR2 YYREEE, per germline (reference sequence). The CDR3 DNA follows: TGTGCCAGCAGGGCTACAGGGCGTAACTATGGCTACACCTTC. Protein product: CASRATGRNYGYTF.